The 30 T cell receptor beta chains listed next were all sequenced from one sample in a study of blood T cell repertoires in COVID-19. TCRdb keeps only in-frame clones here, not all; method: immunoSEQ multiplex PCR. The table lists some 80,000 clones, 80% to 90% of them singletons. The sample comprised peripheral blood. Source of these receptors: a man in his 60s with COVID-19, enrolled during active disease.

V and J are TRBV5-1 and TRBJ1-1; possibly TRBD1 for D (5 bases). CDR3 length: 14 amino acids. Germline V lookup: CDR1 SGHRS, CDR2 YFSETQ. The V and J ends lost 4 bases and 4 bases respectively, with 14 bases between them. In DNA form, the CDR3 reads TGCGCCAGCAGCGGACCAGGGATGAGCACTGAAGCTTTCTTT. Translation gives CASSGPGMSTEAFF. The whole variable domain, filled in from reference TRBV5-1 and TRBJ1-1, reads KAGVTQTPRYLIKTRGQQVTLSCSPISGHRSVSWYQQTPGQGLQFLFEYFSETQRNKGNFPGRFSGRQFSNSRSEMNVSTLELGDSALYLCASSGPGMSTEAFFGQGTRLTVV.

V gene TRBV3-1 (or the pseudogene TRBV3-2) combines with J gene TRBJ2-2; D perhaps matches TRBD2 (5 bases). The V end was cut by 2 bases, the J end by 5 bases, with 12 bases between. This CDR3 has 15 residues. The germline V gene encodes CDR1 LGHDT and CDR2 YNNKEL (reference sequence). The CDR3 sequence: CASSQTKGVTGELFF. CDR3 bases: TGTGCCAGCAGCCAAACAAAGGGAGTGACCGGGGAGCTGTTTTTT.

The chain couples TRBV11-2 to TRBJ2-3; the D is unclear. Trimming removed 4 bases from V and 0 bases from J, with 8 bases in between. The CDR3 is made up of 14 amino acids. Germline V gene lookup returns CDR1 SGHAT and CDR2 FQNNGV. The CDR3 DNA reads as TGTGCCAGCAGCTCCGTTATTAGCACAGATACGCAGTATTTT. It translates to CASSSVISTDTQYF.

The V call is TRBV24-1, the J call TRBJ1-5, with a possible D match to TRBD1 (5 bases). Germline V CDR1 and CDR2: KGHDR, SFDVKD. Deletions cut 3 bases from V and 7 bases from J, with 15 bases between. The CDR3 consists of 15 residues. The CDR3 loop is CATSDGQGWVQPQHF. The DNA of the CDR3 is TGTGCCACCAGTGATGGGCAGGGATGGGTGCAGCCCCAGCATTTT.

This clone was seen a few times. J is TRBJ2-3 and V is TRBV19, with D possibly matching TRBD2 (6 bases). Germline V gives CDR1 LNHDA, CDR2 SQIVND (reference sequence). The V end was cut by 3 bases, the J end by 4 bases, with 17 bases between. The length of the CDR3 is 16 residues. The chain's CDR3 is CASSILGGTIADTQYF. The DNA of the CDR3 is TGTGCCAGTAGTATTTTAGGAGGGACGATAGCAGATACGCAGTATTTT.

The chain recombines TRBV9 with TRBJ1-4, with TRBD1 matching over 9 bases. The CDR3 spans 18 residues. CDR1 and CDR2 from the germline V gene are SGDLS and YYNGEE. The trim removed 0 bases at V and 7 bases at J, leaving 13 bases unmatched. CDR3 sequence reads: CASSVDVWGDRGGEKLFF. Written as DNA, the CDR3 is TGTGCCAGCAGCGTAGATGTCTGGGGAGACAGGGGGGGTGAAAAACTGTTTTTT. The full variable domain, completed using reference TRBV9 and TRBJ1-4, is DSGVTQTPKHLITATGQRVTLRCSPRSGDLSVYWYQQSLDQGLQFLIQYYNGEERAKGNILERFSAQQFPDLHSELNLSSLELGDSALYFCASSVDVWGDRGGEKLFFGSGTQLSVL.

This clone was observed at least ten times. V usage is TRBV11-3 and J usage is TRBJ2-2, with D possibly TRBD2 on 6 matching bases. V gave up 3 bases and J gave up 5 bases, with 19 bases separating them. The CDR3 totals 17 residues. CDR1 is SGHNT, CDR2 YENEEA, per germline. CDR3 in DNA: TGTGCCAGCAGCTTGGGAGGTTCGAGGGGTAATACCGGGGAGCTGTTTTTT. Protein product: CASSLGGSRGNTGELFF. Full variable domain (rest looked up from reference TRBV11-3 and TRBJ2-2): EAGVVQSPRYKIIEKKQPVAFWCNPISGHNTLYWYLQNLGQGPELLIRYENEEAVDDSQLPKDRFSAERLKGVDSTLKIQPAELGDSAVYLCASSLGGSRGNTGELFFGEGSRLTVL.

J is TRBJ2-2 and V is TRBV19; 7 nucleotides agree with TRBD1. CDR1 and CDR2 (germline): LNHDA, SQIVND (reference sequence). V trimming: 7 bases; J trimming: 5 bases; junction bases outside the gene matches: 13. This CDR3 is 16 amino acids long. The CDR3 nucleotides are TGTGCCAGTACTCGAATATTAGGGGGCGGAACCGGGGAGCTGTTTTTT. Translation gives CASTRILGGGTGELFF.

The chain uses TRBV12-3 or TRBV12-4 and TRBJ1-1; no definite D call. The V gene lost 5 bases and the J gene lost 7 bases, with 14 bases spanning the gap. CDR3 length equals 13 residues. Written as DNA, the CDR3 is TGTGCCAGCAGTCCCACAATGGGCAATGAAGCTTTCTTT. Translating it yields CASSPTMGNEAFF.

CDR3 sequence: CARSLGQFYEQYF. The DNA of the CDR3 is TGTGCCAGAAGCTTGGGGCAGTTCTACGAGCAGTACTTC. The genes are TRBV5-3 and TRBJ2-7; D call uncertain. TRBV5-3 is labeled an ORF, and its function is uncertain. Trimming took off 0 bases at V and 3 bases at J, with 7 bases between the two ends. The CDR3 consists of 13 residues.

This clone was seen only once. This chain uses TRBV5-1 with TRBJ2-2; 9 bases align to TRBD2. This CDR3 region has 16 residues. Germline V lookup: CDR1 SGHRS, CDR2 YFSETQ. Trimming at V came to 4 bases and at J to 8 bases, leaving 12 bases not matched to a gene. In DNA, the CDR3 is TGCGCCAGCAGCCCCGCGGCGGGAGGGCCGGCTGGGGAGCTGTTTTTT. Translation gives CASSPAAGGPAGELFF.

This chain links TRBV2 with TRBJ2-2; 8 positions agree with TRBD2. This CDR3 has 17 residues. Germline values: CDR1 SNHLY, CDR2 FYNNEI. Germline trimming cut 5 bases from V and 2 bases from J; bases unmatched to any gene: 10. DNA of the CDR3: TGTGCCAGCAGTTATCGGGCGGGGGGCCTCAACACCGGGGAGCTGTTTTTT. Translating gives CASSYRAGGLNTGELFF.

This chain connects TRBV7-3 to TRBJ2-7; possibly TRBD2 for D (6 bases). V lost 3 bases and J lost 1, with 10 bases in between. The CDR3 loop spans 14 amino acids. The germline CDR1 and CDR2 sequences are SGHTA and FQGTGA. CDR3 sequence (DNA): TGTGCCAGCAGCTTTTCCGGAGGGTCCTACGAGCAGTACTTC. It is translated as CASSFSGGSYEQYF.

CDR3 region: CATSRETGTGFDEQYF. CDR3 DNA: TGTGCCACCAGCAGGGAAACCGGGACAGGGTTCGACGAGCAGTACTTC. This chain connects TRBV15 to TRBJ2-7; 9 positions match TRBD1. V shed 3 bases, J shed 5 bases, and the junction held 11 bases outside the gene matches. Germline V gives CDR1 LNHNV, CDR2 YYDKDF (reference sequence). The CDR3 extends over 16 amino acids.

CDR3 protein: CASTIAGGPGDTQYF. The CDR3 bases are TGTGCCAGTACCATAGCGGGAGGGCCAGGAGATACGCAGTATTTT. This chain links TRBV19 with TRBJ2-3, with 11 nucleotides matching TRBD2. J was trimmed by 5 bases and V by 7 bases; bases with no gene match: 8. The germline gives CDR1 LNHDA, CDR2 SQIVND (reference sequence). This CDR3 spans 15 amino acids.

The rearrangement joins TRBV3-1 (or the pseudogene TRBV3-2) to TRBJ1-2, with unresolved D. The V gene's germline CDR1 is LGHDT and CDR2 YNNKEL (reference sequence). The CDR3 is 14 residues long. The V end was cut by 0 bases, the J end by 7 bases, with 12 bases between. CDR3 protein: CASSQESTRGGYTF. The CDR3 DNA follows: TGTGCCAGCAGCCAAGAAAGTACTCGGGGTGGCTACACCTTC.

This clone was seen only once. The V and J genes are TRBV5-1 and TRBJ1-6; unclear D gene. The CDR3 runs to 19 residues. Looked up from germline, CDR1 is SGHRS and CDR2 is YFSETQ. V lost 0 bases and J lost 0, with 16 bases in between. The CDR3 nucleotides read TGCGCCAGCAGCTTGGAGGGAGGTCCGACGAGCTCCTATAATTCACCCCTCCACTTT. Protein sequence: CASSLEGGPTSSYNSPLHF.

The chain employs TRBV10-1 and TRBJ2-3; D perhaps matches TRBD2 (6 bases). Per germline, CDR1 WNHNN and CDR2 SYGVQD (reference sequence). The V and J ends lost 0 bases and 6 bases respectively, with 7 bases between them. This CDR3 has 13 residues. The CDR3: CASSESGRDTQYF. CDR3 in DNA: TGCGCCAGCAGTGAGTCAGGGAGGGATACGCAGTATTTT.

This clone has more than one count but fewer than ten. The DNA for the CDR3 is TGTGCCAGCATCGCGCCAGGGGGGAACACCGGGGAGCTGTTTTTT. It is translated as CASIAPGGNTGELFF. The chain joins TRBV7-9 to TRBJ2-2; 7 positions match TRBD1. The germline gives CDR1 SEHNR, CDR2 FQNEAQ (reference sequence). With 7 bases clipped from V and 1 base from J, the junction kept 6 bases outside the gene matches. There are 15 residues in the CDR3.

This clone was seen a few times. The CDR3 DNA sequence: TGTGCCAGCAGCGTACAGGGCCTCTCTGGAAACACCATATATTTT. Translation: CASSVQGLSGNTIYF. This rearrangement joins TRBV9 to TRBJ1-3; D may be TRBD1 (5 bases). Between the trimmed V and J ends, which lost 1 base and 0 bases, there was a span of 8 bases. The CDR3 is made up of 15 amino acids. Germline V gene sequence: CDR1 SGDLS, CDR2 YYNGEE.

The chain has TRBV19 and TRBJ2-7; the match to TRBD2 covers 15 bases. Germline V gene data show CDR1 as LNHDA and CDR2 as SQIVND (reference sequence). This CDR3 comprises 14 residues. With V trimmed by 8 bases and J by 4 bases, 3 bases remained unmatched. Written as DNA, the CDR3 is TGTGCCAGTCTCGGGACTAGCGGGGGGTACGAGCAGTACTTC. Residues: CASLGTSGGYEQYF.

V and J are TRBV28 and TRBJ2-2; D call uncertain. The CDR3 runs to 14 residues. Germline V gives CDR1 MDHEN, CDR2 SYDVKM. Trimming stripped 7 bases from V and 6 bases from J, with 15 bases between. CDR3 coding DNA: TGTGCCAGCATCCTCGGGTCTAATCCCGGGGAGCTGTTTTTT. This translates into CASILGSNPGELFF.

In regard to this clone: Other DNA sequences of this sample code for an identical CDR3. The V call is TRBV3-1 (or the pseudogene TRBV3-2), the J call TRBJ2-3; D not resolved. Germline CDR1 and CDR2: LGHDT and YNNKEL (reference sequence). V was pared by 4 bases and J by 0 bases, with 8 bases between. The length of the CDR3 is 14 residues. The CDR3 DNA reads as TGTGCCAGCAGCCCCCGAACTAGCACAGATACGCAGTATTTT. Its translation is CASSPRTSTDTQYF.

V usage is TRBV9 and J usage is TRBJ1-2, with TRBD1 identical over 9 bases. CDR1 is SGDLS and CDR2 is YYNGEE in the germline V gene. The ends lost 3 bases at V and 4 bases at J; junction bases unmatched: 7. This CDR3 comprises 15 residues. The CDR3 DNA sequence: TGTGCCAGCAGCGAGGGACAGGGACAGGGCTATGGCTACACCTTC. Translated: CASSEGQGQGYGYTF.

The chain is built from TRBV5-1 and TRBJ2-5; a weak D match, TRBD1 (5 bases). CDR3 length equals 13 residues. Per the germline V gene, CDR1 is SGHRS and CDR2 is YFSETQ. Trimming stripped 6 bases from V and 4 bases from J, with 13 bases between. The DNA of the CDR3 is TGCGCCAGCACCTTTCAGGGCGGAGAGACCCAGTACTTC. Protein product: CASTFQGGETQYF.

The CDR3 nucleotides read TGTGCCAGCAGTTACTCCGGGGGGCGGGCCTATGGCTACACCTTC. Its protein product is CASSYSGGRAYGYTF. The chain combines TRBV6-5 with TRBJ1-2; possibly TRBD1 for D (6 bases). Looked up from germline, CDR1 is MNHEY and CDR2 is SVGAGI. The CDR3 extends over 15 amino acids. Trimming took off 0 bases at V and 4 bases at J, with 12 bases between the two ends.

The V gene is TRBV6-5, the J gene TRBJ2-7; 9 bases are shared with TRBD1. This CDR3 is 15 amino acids long. Looked up from germline, CDR1 is MNHEY and CDR2 is SVGAGI. With V trimmed by 5 bases and J by 5 bases, 10 bases remained unmatched. CDR3 sequence: CASSITSGTGNEQYF. The DNA of the CDR3 is TGTGCCAGCAGTATAACCTCCGGGACAGGGAACGAGCAGTACTTC.

V usage is TRBV7-3 and J usage is TRBJ2-2; the match to TRBD2 covers 10 bases. The CDR3 is 16 residues long. V gave up 2 bases and J gave up 4 bases; unmatched junction bases: 4. Germline-derived CDR1 and CDR2 are SGHTA and FQGTGA. In DNA, the CDR3 is TGTGCCAGCAGCTTAGACAGCGGGAGGGCCACCGGGGAGCTGTTTTTT. Translated, it gives CASSLDSGRATGELFF.

The table lists this clone with a count of one. This chain uses TRBV3-1 (or the pseudogene TRBV3-2) with TRBJ1-6; unclear D gene. Germline V lookup: CDR1 LGHDT, CDR2 YNNKEL (reference sequence). This CDR3 is 14 amino acids long. The V gene lost 4 bases and the J gene lost 9 bases, with 13 bases spanning the gap. CDR3 in DNA: TGTGCCAGCAGCCCCGTGGTGAGTGGTTCACCCCTCCACTTT. Translation: CASSPVVSGSPLHF.

In this sample, this clone turned up once. This chain joins TRBV10-1 and TRBJ2-7, with 12 bases fitting TRBD2. This CDR3 comprises 13 residues. Germline-derived CDR1 and CDR2 are WNHNN and SYGVQD (reference sequence). Germline trimming cut 4 bases from V and 12 bases from J; bases unmatched to any gene: 7. CDR3 loop: CASSAQGLAGRYF. CDR3 in DNA: TGCGCCAGCAGTGCACAAGGACTAGCGGGGAGGTACTTC.